This is a list of T cell receptor beta chains from one sample in a study of beta chain features in type 1 diabetes. Sequencing used immunoSEQ multiplex PCR; TCRdb keeps in-frame clones, though not all of them. This table has 200,000 to 250,000 clones, 12% to 15% appearing once. Sequences were obtained from naive CD4+ T cells from blood. These receptors all stem from a woman aged 35 to 49 in good health. CDR3s include the opening cysteine and the closing phenylalanine or tryptophan. The order of the fields is J gene, clone size, D gene, V gene, CDR3 protein, CDR3 DNA. The D gene is left open where the match is weak. Clone size is stated in some rows and not others, as once, few, many or a class when expanded.

J: TRBJ2-6
size: -
D: TRBD1
V: TRBV25-1
CDR3: CASSESGQGMSGANVLTF
DNA: TGTGCCAGCAGTGAATCGGGACAGGGGATGTCCGGGGCCAACGTCCTGACTTTC

J: TRBJ2-2
size: few
D: TRBD2
V: TRBV5-1
CDR3: CASSPTASGGHDTGELFF
DNA: TGCGCCAGCAGCCCGACGGCTAGCGGGGGGCATGACACCGGGGAGCTGTTTTTT

J: TRBJ2-4
size: few
D: TRBD2
V: TRBV6-9
CDR3: CASSYSGGLAGGKGRAKNIQYF
DNA: TGTGCCAGCAGTTATTCGGGCGGACTAGCGGGGGGAAAAGGGAGGGCCAAAAACATTCAGTACTTC

J: TRBJ2-2
size: -
D: -
V: TRBV27
CDR3: CASRDRGGAGELFF
DNA: TGTGCCAGCAGAGACAGGGGAGGGGCCGGGGAGCTGTTTTTT

J: TRBJ1-4
size: -
D: TRBD1
V: TRBV19
CDR3: CASRTRDRENEKLFF
DNA: TGTGCCAGTAGGACCCGGGACAGGGAAAATGAAAAACTGTTTTTT

J: TRBJ2-3
size: few
D: TRBD1
V: TRBV18
CDR3: CASSRDREKAQYF
DNA: TGTGCCAGCTCACGAGACAGGGAGAAGGCGCAGTATTTT

J: TRBJ1-5
size: few
D: -
V: TRBV7-2
CDR3: CASSSGVSQPQHF
DNA: TGTGCCAGCAGCTCAGGGGTCAGTCAGCCCCAGCATTTT

J: TRBJ2-7
size: few
D: TRBD1
V: TRBV25-1
CDR3: CASSEPGTGAGEQYF
DNA: TGTGCCAGCAGTGAACCCGGGACAGGGGCGGGAGAGCAGTACTTC

J: TRBJ2-7
size: -
D: TRBD1
V: TRBV7-6
CDR3: CASSLGTGAYEQYF
DNA: TGTGCCAGCAGCTTGGGGACAGGGGCCTACGAGCAGTACTTC

J: TRBJ2-3
size: -
D: TRBD2
V: TRBV7-2
CDR3: CASSSSLAGTGTDTQYF
DNA: TGTGCCAGCAGCTCCTCCCTAGCGGGGACTGGCACAGATACGCAGTATTTT

J: TRBJ2-7
size: few
D: -
V: TRBV27
CDR3: CASSLQTGRSYEQYF
DNA: TGTGCCAGCAGTCTCCAGACAGGTCGCTCCTACGAGCAGTACTTC

J: TRBJ2-7
size: few
D: TRBD2
V: TRBV7-2
CDR3: CASSSRLAGSYEQYF
DNA: TGTGCCAGCAGCTCCCGACTAGCGGGCTCTTACGAGCAGTACTTC

J: TRBJ2-2
size: -
D: TRBD2
V: TRBV6-5
CDR3: CASSSGLARELFF
DNA: TGTGCCAGCAGTTCGGGACTAGCTCGGGAGCTGTTTTTT

J: TRBJ2-3
size: -
D: TRBD2
V: TRBV28
CDR3: CASSSSGAGWADTQYF
DNA: TGTGCCAGCAGTTCCAGCGGGGCAGGATGGGCAGATACGCAGTATTTT

J: TRBJ1-5
size: -
D: -
V: TRBV7-2
CDR3: CASSLAGDGGQPQHF
DNA: TGTGCCAGCAGCTTAGCAGGGGATGGGGGGCAGCCCCAGCATTTT

J: TRBJ2-5
size: few
D: TRBD2
V: TRBV10-2
CDR3: CASSEGRGGETQYF
DNA: TGCGCCAGCAGTGAGGGTAGGGGAGGGGAGACCCAGTACTTC

J: TRBJ2-7
size: few
D: -
V: TRBV19
CDR3: CASSTPGGPHEQYF
DNA: TGTGCCAGTAGTACCCCCGGTGGGCCCCACGAGCAGTACTTC

J: TRBJ2-1
size: -
D: TRBD2
V: TRBV5-4
CDR3: CASSSGGLAGVDEQFF
DNA: TGTGCCAGCAGCTCTGGGGGACTAGCGGGGGTCGATGAGCAGTTCTTC

J: TRBJ1-1
size: few
D: TRBD1
V: TRBV6-5
CDR3: CASSIGTGEGEAFF
DNA: TGTGCCAGCAGTATAGGGACAGGGGAGGGTGAAGCTTTCTTT

J: TRBJ2-7
size: -
D: -
V: TRBV5-1
CDR3: CASSLYSYEQYF
DNA: TGCGCCAGCAGCCTATACTCCTACGAGCAGTACTTC

J: TRBJ1-2
size: -
D: -
V: TRBV19
CDR3: CASSPQGLPGYTF
DNA: TGTGCCAGTAGTCCTCAGGGTCTCCCTGGCTACACCTTC

J: TRBJ1-2
size: -
D: TRBD1
V: TRBV10-3
CDR3: CAIRTGGFNGYTF
DNA: TGTGCCATCCGCACAGGGGGCTTTAATGGCTACACCTTC

J: TRBJ2-3
size: few
D: TRBD1
V: TRBV13
CDR3: CASSLDRLTDTQYF
DNA: TGTGCCAGCAGCTTGGACAGGCTAACAGATACGCAGTATTTT